This paragraph reports one T cell receptor (beta chain). This sample is part of a study of PD-L1 blockade in urothelial cancer. Only in-frame clones appear in the TCRdb table, and some are missing; sequencing was by immunoSEQ multiplex PCR. This sample has some 120,000 clones; approximately 90% occur once, and the top ten carry around 1.7%. Germline V CDR1 and CDR2: MNHNY, SVGAGI (reference sequence). V lost 2 bases to trimming and J lost 2 bases, with 12 bases between them. CDR3 length: 15 residues. Noted time point: peripheral blood 6 weeks after treatment start. Sequencing used PBMCs, obtained around atezolizumab (anti-PD-L1) treatment. The TCR was taken from a man in his 60s with urothelial cancer. V usage is TRBV6-6 and J usage is TRBJ2-5, with D perhaps TRBD2 (5 bases). This chain's CDR3 is CASSYDGAAQETQYF. Here the CDR3 DNA reads TGTGCCAGCAGTTACGACGGAGCGGCGCAAGAGACCCAGTACTTC.